This T cell receptor beta chain was recorded in a study of human T cells and chemical hapten exposure. Whole-study findings and limits: TCRs exceeding 1 in 1000 frequency stayed unchanged with DPC sensitization. The count of PT1 expanded TCRs correlated positively with patch test score.

This clonotype was detected a few times. Its antigen is as yet unknown. Time point: patch test 1, 2 weeks after DPC sensitization. Described treatment: therapeutic diphenylcyclopropenone sensitization with weekly scalp DPC. Total RNA was isolated from whole blood that had not been fractionated. In the library, unique molecular identifiers were attached to individual cDNA molecules. TCRdb called the RACE reads again in MiXCR, with one record for every CDR3 protein. The table lists approximately 43,000 distinct CDR3 sequences, just under 4% of them singletons. This specimen consisted of whole blood, obtained in connection with sensitization to the hapten diphenylcyclopropenone (DPC). The clonotype originates from a man between 45 and 60 years old with alopecia areata. Some clones in this sample may be carry-over from other donors' samples.

CDR3 bases: TGTGCCAGCAGTGGGGTTGGAGATACGCAGTATTTT. As protein: CASSGVGDTQYF. V gene TRBV25-1 combines with J gene TRBJ2-3; D uncertain. V was cut by 4 bases and J by 5 bases, with 7 bases left in between. Germline V gene data show CDR1 as MGHDK and CDR2 as SYGVNS. This CDR3 region has 12 residues.